The entry below gives a single TCR beta chain sequence along with its context. The antigen is undetermined. TCRdb redid the clone calls on the PCR reads using MiXCR. The sample includes under 4,000 clones, less than 40% of them seen just once. The source of the sample is a study of metastatic and nonmetastatic thyroid tumors. For the study at large: The study looked at repertoires side by side in blood and in tumor or nodule tissue from malignant and benign thyroid patients. General study results and limits: The reported finding was significantly higher TCR beta diversity in malignant thyroid tumors relative to benign nodules, in blood and tumor.

Germline CDR1 MRHNA, CDR2 SNTAGT. The length of the CDR3 is 16 residues. V shed 7 bases, J shed 0 bases, and the junction held 10 bases outside the gene matches. Ahead of thyroid surgery, no patient had received treatment of any kind. The source of this sequence is a female donor with papillary thyroid cancer or a benign thyroid nodule (not recorded which). Some clones in this sample may be carry-over from other donors' samples. The material sequenced was adjacent normal tissue. This chain connects TRBV6-4 to TRBJ2-7; 9 nucleotides agree with TRBD2. The CDR3 nucleotides read TGTGCCAGCATTCCCGGACTAGCGTCTCTCTCCTACGAGCAGTACTTC. It specifies CASIPGLASLSYEQYF.